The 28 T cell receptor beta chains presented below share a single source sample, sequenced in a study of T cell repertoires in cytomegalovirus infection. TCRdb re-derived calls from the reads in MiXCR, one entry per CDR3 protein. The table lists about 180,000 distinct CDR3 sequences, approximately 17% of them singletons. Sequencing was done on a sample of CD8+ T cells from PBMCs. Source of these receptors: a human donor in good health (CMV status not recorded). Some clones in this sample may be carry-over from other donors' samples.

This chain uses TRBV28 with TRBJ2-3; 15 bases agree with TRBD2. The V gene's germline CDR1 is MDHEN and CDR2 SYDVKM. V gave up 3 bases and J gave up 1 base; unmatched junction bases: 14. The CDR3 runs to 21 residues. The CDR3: CASSFQVGLAGGRLGTDTQYF. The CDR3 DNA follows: TGTGCCAGCAGTTTTCAAGTCGGACTAGCGGGGGGGCGTTTAGGCACAGATACGCAGTATTTT.

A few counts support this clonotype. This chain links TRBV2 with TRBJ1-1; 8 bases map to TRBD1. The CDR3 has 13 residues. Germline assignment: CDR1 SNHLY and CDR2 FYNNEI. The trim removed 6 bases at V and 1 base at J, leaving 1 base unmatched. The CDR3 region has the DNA TGTGCCAGCAGGGGGACAGGGAACACTGAAGCTTTCTTT. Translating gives CASRGTGNTEAFF.

The CDR3 DNA reads TGCAGCGTTGAACAGATTAACTCCTACGAGCAGTACTTC. It translates to CSVEQINSYEQYF. The gene calls are TRBV29-1 and TRBJ2-7, with no clear D. CDR1 SQVTM and CDR2 ANQGSEA come from the germline V gene. The CDR3 runs 13 residues. The germline V and J ends were trimmed by 2 bases and 0 bases, with 8 bases remaining between them.

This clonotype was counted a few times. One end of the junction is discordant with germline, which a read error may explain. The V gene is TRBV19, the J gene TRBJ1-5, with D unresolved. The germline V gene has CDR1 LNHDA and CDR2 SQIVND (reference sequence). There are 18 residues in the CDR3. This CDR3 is CASSIADNAIGSTQPQHF. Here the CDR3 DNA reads TGTGCCAGTAGTATAGCGGATAATGCCATCGGCAGCACTCAGCCCCAGCATTTT. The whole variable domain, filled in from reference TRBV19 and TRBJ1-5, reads DGGITQSPKYLFRKEGQNVTLSCEQNLNHDAMYWYRQDPGQGLRLIYYSQIVNDFQKGDIAEGYSVSREKKESFPLTVTSAQKNPTAFYLCASSIADNAIGSTQPQHFGDGTRLSIL.

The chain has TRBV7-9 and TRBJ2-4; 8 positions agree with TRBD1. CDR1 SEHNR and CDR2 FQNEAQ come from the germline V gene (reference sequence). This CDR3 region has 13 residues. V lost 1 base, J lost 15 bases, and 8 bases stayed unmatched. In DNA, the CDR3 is TGTGCCAGCAGCTTAGTCCCGGACAGGGATCTGTACTTC. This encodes CASSLVPDRDLYF.

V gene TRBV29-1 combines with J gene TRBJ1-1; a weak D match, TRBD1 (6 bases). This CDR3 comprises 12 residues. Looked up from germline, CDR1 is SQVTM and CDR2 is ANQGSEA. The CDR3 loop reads CRVALRGTEAFF. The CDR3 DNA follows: TGCAGGGTGGCCCTCAGGGGCACTGAAGCTTTCTTT.

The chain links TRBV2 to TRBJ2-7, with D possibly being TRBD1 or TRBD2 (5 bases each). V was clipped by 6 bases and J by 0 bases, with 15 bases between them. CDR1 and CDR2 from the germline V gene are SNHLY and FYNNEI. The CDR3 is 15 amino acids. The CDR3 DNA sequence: TGTGCCAGCAGCTCGGGGCCGGCCCCCTCCTACGAGCAGTACTTC. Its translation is CASSSGPAPSYEQYF.

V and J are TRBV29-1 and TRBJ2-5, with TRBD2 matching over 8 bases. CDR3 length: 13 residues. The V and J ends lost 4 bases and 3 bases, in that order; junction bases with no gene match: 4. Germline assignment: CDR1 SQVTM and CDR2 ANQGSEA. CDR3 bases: TGCAGCGTTGCGAACGGGGGGGAAGAGACCCAGTACTTC. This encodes CSVANGGEETQYF.

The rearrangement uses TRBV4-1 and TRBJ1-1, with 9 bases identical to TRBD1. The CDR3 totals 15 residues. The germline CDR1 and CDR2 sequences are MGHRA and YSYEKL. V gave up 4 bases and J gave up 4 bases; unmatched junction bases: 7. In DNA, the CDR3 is TGCGCCAGCAGCCTTCTGACAGGGGGATCCACTGAAGCTTTCTTT. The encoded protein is CASSLLTGGSTEAFF.

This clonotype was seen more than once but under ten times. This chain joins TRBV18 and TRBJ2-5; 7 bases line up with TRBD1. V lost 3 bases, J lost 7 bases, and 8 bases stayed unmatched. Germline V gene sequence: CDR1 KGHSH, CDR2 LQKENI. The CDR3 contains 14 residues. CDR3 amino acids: CASSPVTGIATQYF. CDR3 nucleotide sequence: TGTGCCAGCTCACCGGTGACAGGGATCGCGACCCAGTACTTC. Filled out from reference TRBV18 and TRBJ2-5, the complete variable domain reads NAGVMQNPRHLVRRRGQEARLRCSPMKGHSHVYWYRQLPEEGLKFMVYLQKENIIDESGMPKERFSAEFPKEGPSILRIQQVVRGDSAAYFCASSPVTGIATQYFGPGTRLLVL.

The DNA for the CDR3 is TGTGCCAGCAGTGAGGGAGGGGGAGAAGCCTACAATGAGCAGTTCTTC. Protein product: CASSEGGGEAYNEQFF. The chain carries TRBV2 and TRBJ2-1; D may be TRBD2 (7 bases). Germline loops: CDR1 SNHLY, CDR2 FYNNEI. The CDR3 loop spans 16 amino acids. Trimming stripped 3 bases from V and 2 bases from J, with 14 bases between.

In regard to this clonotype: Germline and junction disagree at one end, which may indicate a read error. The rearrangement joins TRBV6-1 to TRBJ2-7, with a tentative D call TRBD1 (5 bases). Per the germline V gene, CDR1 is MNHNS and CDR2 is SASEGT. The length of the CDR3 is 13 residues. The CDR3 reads CDSSFDSSYEQYF. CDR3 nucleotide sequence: TGTGACAGCAGTTTTGACAGCTCCTACGAGCAGTACTTC.

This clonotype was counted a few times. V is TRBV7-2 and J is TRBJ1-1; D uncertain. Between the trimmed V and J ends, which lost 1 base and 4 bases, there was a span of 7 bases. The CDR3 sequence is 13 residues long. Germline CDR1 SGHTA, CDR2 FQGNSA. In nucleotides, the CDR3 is TGTGCCAGCAGCTTAGGCACGCCCACTGAAGCTTTCTTT. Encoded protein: CASSLGTPTEAFF.

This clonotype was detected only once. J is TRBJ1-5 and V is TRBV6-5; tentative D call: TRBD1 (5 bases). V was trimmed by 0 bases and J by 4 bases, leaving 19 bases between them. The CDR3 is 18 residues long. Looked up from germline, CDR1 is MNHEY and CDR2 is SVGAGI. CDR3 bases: TGTGCCAGCAGTTACTCGCTTGGAGTGGGGGAACTTAATCAGCCCCAGCATTTT. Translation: CASSYSLGVGELNQPQHF.

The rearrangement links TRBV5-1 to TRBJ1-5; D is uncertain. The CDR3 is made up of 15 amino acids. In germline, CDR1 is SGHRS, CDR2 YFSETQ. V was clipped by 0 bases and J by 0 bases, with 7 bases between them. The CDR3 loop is CASSLGHYSNQPQHF. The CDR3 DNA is TGCGCCAGCAGCTTGGGACACTATAGCAATCAGCCCCAGCATTTT.

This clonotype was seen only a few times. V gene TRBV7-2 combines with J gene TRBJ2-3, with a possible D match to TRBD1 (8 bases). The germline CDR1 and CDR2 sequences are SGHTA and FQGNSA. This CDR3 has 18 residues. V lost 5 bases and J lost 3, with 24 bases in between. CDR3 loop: CASSNFPQGEGGTDTQYF. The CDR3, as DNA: TGTGCCAGCAGCAACTTTCCACAGGGGGAGGGTGGGACAGATACGCAGTATTTT.

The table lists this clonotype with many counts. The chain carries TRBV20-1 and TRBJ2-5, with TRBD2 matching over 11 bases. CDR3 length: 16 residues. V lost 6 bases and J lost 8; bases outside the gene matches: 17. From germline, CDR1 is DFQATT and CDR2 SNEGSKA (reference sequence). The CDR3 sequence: CSAAKTELAGALTQYF. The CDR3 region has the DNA TGCAGTGCCGCGAAGACCGAACTAGCGGGGGCCCTAACCCAGTACTTC.

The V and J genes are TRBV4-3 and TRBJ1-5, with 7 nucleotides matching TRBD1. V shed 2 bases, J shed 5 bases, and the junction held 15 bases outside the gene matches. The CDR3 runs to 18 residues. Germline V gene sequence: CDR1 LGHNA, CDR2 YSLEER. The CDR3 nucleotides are TGCGCCAGCAGCCAACCGCGGCGTTGGAGACAGGGATATCAGCCCCAGCATTTT. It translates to CASSQPRRWRQGYQPQHF.

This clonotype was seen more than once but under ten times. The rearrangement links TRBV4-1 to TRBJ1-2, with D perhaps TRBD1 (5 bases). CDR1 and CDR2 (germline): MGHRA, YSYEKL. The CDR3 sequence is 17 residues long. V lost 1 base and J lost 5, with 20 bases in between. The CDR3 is CASSQAGKGPNVYGYTF. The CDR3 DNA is TGCGCCAGCAGCCAAGCGGGGAAGGGACCGAACGTTTATGGCTACACCTTC.

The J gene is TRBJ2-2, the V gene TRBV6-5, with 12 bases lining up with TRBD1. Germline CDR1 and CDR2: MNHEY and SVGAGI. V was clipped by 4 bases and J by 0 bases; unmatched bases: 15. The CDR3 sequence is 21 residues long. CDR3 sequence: CASSSLGTGGAYPTNTGELFF. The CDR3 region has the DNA TGTGCCAGCAGTTCTCTCGGGACAGGGGGCGCCTATCCCACGAACACCGGGGAGCTGTTTTTT.

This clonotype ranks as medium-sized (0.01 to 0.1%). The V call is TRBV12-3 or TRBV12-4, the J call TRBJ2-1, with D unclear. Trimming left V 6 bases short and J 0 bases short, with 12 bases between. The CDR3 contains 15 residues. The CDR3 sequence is CASSRSPSSYNEQFF. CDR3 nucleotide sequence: TGTGCCAGCAGCCGGTCCCCGAGCTCCTACAATGAGCAGTTCTTC.

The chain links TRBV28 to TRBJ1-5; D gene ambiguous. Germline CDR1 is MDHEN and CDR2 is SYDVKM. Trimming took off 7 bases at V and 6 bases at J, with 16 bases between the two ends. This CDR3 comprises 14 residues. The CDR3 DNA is TGTGCCAGCACCGGAAAGGGCGTAGGTCAGCCCCAGCATTTT. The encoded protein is CASTGKGVGQPQHF. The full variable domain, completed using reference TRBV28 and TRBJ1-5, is DVKVTQSSRYLVKRTGEKVFLECVQDMDHENMFWYRQDPGLGLRLIYFSYDVKMKEKGDIPEGYSVSREKKERFSLILESASTNQTSMYLCASTGKGVGQPQHFGDGTRLSIL.

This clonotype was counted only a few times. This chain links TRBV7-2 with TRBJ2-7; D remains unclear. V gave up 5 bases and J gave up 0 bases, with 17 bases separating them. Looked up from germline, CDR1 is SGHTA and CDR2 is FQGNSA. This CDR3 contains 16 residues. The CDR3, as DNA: TGTGCCAGCAGCCTCATCCCCTTGGGCGCCTCCTACGAGCAGTACTTC. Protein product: CASSLIPLGASYEQYF. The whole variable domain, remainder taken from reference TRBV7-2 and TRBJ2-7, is GAGVSQSPSNKVTEKGKDVELRCDPISGHTALYWYRQSLGQGLEFLIYFQGNSAPDKSGLPSDRFSAERTGGSVSTLTIQRTQQEDSAVYLCASSLIPLGASYEQYFGPGTRLTVT.

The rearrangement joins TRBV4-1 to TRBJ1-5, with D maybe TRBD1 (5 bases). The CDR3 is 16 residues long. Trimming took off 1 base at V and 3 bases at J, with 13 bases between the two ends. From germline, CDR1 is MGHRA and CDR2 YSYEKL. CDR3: CASSQGDGGINQPQHF. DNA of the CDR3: TGCGCCAGCAGCCAAGGGGATGGGGGGATCAATCAGCCCCAGCATTTT.

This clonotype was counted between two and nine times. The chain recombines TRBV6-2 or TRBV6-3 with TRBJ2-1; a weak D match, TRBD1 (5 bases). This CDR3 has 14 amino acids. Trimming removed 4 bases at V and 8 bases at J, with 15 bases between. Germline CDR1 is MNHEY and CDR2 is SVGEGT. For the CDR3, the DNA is TGTGCCAGCAGTTTCCTGGGGCTCCGGGATGAGCAGTTCTTC. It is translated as CASSFLGLRDEQFF.

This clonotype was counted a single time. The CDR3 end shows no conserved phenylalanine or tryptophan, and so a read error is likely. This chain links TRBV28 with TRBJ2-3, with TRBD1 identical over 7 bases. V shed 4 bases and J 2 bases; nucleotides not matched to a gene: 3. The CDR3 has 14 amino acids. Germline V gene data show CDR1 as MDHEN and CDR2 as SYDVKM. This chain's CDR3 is CASSSGQLTDTQYL. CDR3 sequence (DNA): TGTGCCAGCAGTTCGGGACAGCTCACAGATACGCAGTATTTA.

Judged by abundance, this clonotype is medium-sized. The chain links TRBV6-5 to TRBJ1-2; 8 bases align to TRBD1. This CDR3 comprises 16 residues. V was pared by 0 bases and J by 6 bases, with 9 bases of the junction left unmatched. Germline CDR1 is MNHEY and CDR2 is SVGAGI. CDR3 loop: CASSYSGARGRNGYTF. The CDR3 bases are TGTGCCAGCAGTTACTCAGGTGCCAGGGGGCGGAATGGCTACACCTTC.

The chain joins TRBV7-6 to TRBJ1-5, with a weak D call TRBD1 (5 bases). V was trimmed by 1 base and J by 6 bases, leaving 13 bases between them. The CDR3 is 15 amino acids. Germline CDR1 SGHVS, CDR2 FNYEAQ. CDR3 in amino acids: CASSLVGGEGQPQHF. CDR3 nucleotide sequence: TGTGCCAGCAGCTTAGTTGGGGGAGAGGGTCAGCCCCAGCATTTT.